What follows are 9 T cell receptor beta chains derived from one specimen sequenced in a study of CD4 and CD8 cells across lung adenocarcinoma regions. Each CDR3 protein is one row after TCRdb ran MiXCR on the PCR reads. This sample has 9,500 to 15,000 distinct CDR3 sequences; 47% occur once, and the top ten carry over 20%. Sequencing input: CD8+ T cells from the margin of a lung tumor. The receptors originated from a female donor with lung adenocarcinoma. The CD4 and CD8 labels of this study may be unreliable.

The J gene is TRBJ2-1, the V gene TRBV6-1; weak D call: TRBD2 (5 bases). The V gene lost 5 bases and the J gene lost 2 bases, with 13 bases spanning the gap. Germline V lookup: CDR1 MNHNS, CDR2 SASEGT. The length of the CDR3 is 15 residues. The CDR3 DNA reads as TGTGCCAGCAGTCGACGGAGGTCCACCTACAATGAGCAGTTCTTC. This sequence encodes CASSRRRSTYNEQFF.

CDR3 region: CASSQGTDRLTDTQYF. The CDR3 DNA sequence: TGTGCCAGCAGCCAAGGGACAGACAGGTTAACAGATACGCAGTATTTT. V gene TRBV4-2 combines with J gene TRBJ2-3; weak D call: TRBD1 (6 bases). The CDR3 contains 16 residues. Germline V lookup: CDR1 LGHNA, CDR2 YNFKEQ. Trimming stripped 1 base from V and 3 bases from J, with 14 bases between.

By sample share, this clonotype is medium-sized (0.01 to 0.1%). The V call is TRBV27, the J call TRBJ2-7, with D perhaps matching TRBD2 (6 bases). Germline CDR1 MNHEY, CDR2 SMNVEV (reference sequence). The V end was cut by 2 bases, the J end by 0 bases, with 11 bases between. The CDR3 consists of 15 residues. CDR3 sequence reads: CASSLRQGLSYEQYF. CDR3 bases: TGTGCCAGCAGTTTACGGCAGGGACTCTCCTACGAGCAGTACTTC.

By its share, this clonotype is large. This chain connects TRBV6-1 to TRBJ2-3; 14 nucleotides match TRBD2. The CDR3 consists of 15 residues. Per the germline V gene, CDR1 is MNHNS and CDR2 is SASEGT. The trim removed 6 bases at V and 6 bases at J, leaving 5 bases unmatched. The CDR3 sequence is CASSPGLAGVDTQYF. CDR3 DNA sequence: TGTGCCAGCAGCCCGGGACTAGCGGGAGTCGATACGCAGTATTTT.

The chain is built from TRBV10-3 and TRBJ2-3; D not resolved. The germline V and J ends were trimmed by 7 bases and 2 bases, with 13 bases remaining between them. Germline assignment: CDR1 ENHRY and CDR2 SYGVKD. The CDR3 is 14 amino acids. The CDR3 protein is CAINKGTDTDTQYF. The CDR3 DNA is TGTGCCATCAACAAGGGCACGGACACAGATACGCAGTATTTT.

The V and J genes are TRBV6-1 and TRBJ2-7, with D perhaps matching TRBD1 (7 bases). The CDR3 is 13 residues long. Trimming shortened V by 5 bases and J by 6 bases, and 14 bases separated the two germline ends. The V gene's germline CDR1 is MNHNS and CDR2 SASEGT. The CDR3 DNA sequence: TGTGCCAGCAGTCGACAGGGAGGAGTCGAGCAGTACTTC. This encodes CASSRQGGVEQYF.

The V gene is TRBV6-1, the J gene TRBJ2-3, with a weak D call TRBD1 (5 bases). The DNA matches TRBJ2-7 better at its end, which makes the J call doubtful. This CDR3 has 13 residues. Germline CDR1 and CDR2: MNHNS and SASEGT. CDR3 in amino acids: CASGRYRPDTQYF. In DNA form, the CDR3 reads TGTGCCAGCGGACGCTACAGGCCAGATACGCAGTACTTC.

The gene calls are TRBV9 and TRBJ1-1, with D uncertain. This CDR3 has 12 amino acids. Per the germline V gene, CDR1 is SGDLS and CDR2 is YYNGEE. Trimming removed 0 bases from V and 5 bases from J, with 5 bases in between. Here the CDR3 reads CASSVEGTEAFF. CDR3 in DNA: TGTGCCAGCAGCGTAGAAGGTACTGAAGCTTTCTTT.

V gene TRBV4-2 combines with J gene TRBJ2-2, with D perhaps TRBD2 (7 bases). Trimming stripped 0 bases from V and 4 bases from J, with 15 bases between. The CDR3 covers 17 residues. CDR1 and CDR2 (germline): LGHNA, YNFKEQ. For the CDR3, the DNA is TGTGCCAGCAGCCAAGATCTTCTCGCGGGGGCCACCGGGGAGCTGTTTTTT. As protein: CASSQDLLAGATGELFF.